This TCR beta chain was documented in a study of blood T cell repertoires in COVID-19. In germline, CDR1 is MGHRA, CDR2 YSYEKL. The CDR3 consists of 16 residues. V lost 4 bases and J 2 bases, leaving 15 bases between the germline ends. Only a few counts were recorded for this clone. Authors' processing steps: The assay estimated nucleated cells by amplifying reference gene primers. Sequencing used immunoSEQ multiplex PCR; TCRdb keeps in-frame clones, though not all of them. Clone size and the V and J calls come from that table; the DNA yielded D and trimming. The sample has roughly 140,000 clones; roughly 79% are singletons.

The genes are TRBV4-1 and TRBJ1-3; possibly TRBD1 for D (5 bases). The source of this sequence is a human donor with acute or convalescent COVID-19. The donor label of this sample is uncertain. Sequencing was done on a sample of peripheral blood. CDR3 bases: TGCGCCAGCAGCCTCCCGGGGGGGGTGGCTGGAAACACCATATATTTT. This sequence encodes CASSLPGGVAGNTIYF.